Shown below are 23 T cell receptor beta chains from a single sample sequenced in a study of blood T cells in healthy people across ages (dated by TCRdb to between 2015 and 2017). The library was generated by 5' RACE. The sequencing machine was an Illumina HiSeq 2500. The second PCR ran for roughly 6 to 11 cycles and used a J-beta primer mix along with a sample-barcoded 5' primer. TCRdb took the public reads, trimmed them with fastp at Q25, ran MiXCR for clone calling and kept in-frame beta chains. Rows matching on CDR3 protein sequence are summarized as one entry with the most common DNA and genes. The sample yields about 570,000 distinct CDR3 sequences; 25% to 35% were counted once. Of the sample, approximately 3.6% falls within the top ten clones. The same sample was also used in a study of T cells of mothers and their children.

Sequenced sample: blood. All receptors derive from a boy aged 2 to 10 in good health.

V is TRBV20-1 and J is TRBJ2-1, with 10 positions matching TRBD1. This CDR3 is built from 13 residues. The germline CDR1 and CDR2 sequences are DFQATT and SNEGSKA (reference sequence). V shed 7 bases, J shed 6 bases, and the junction held 6 bases outside the gene matches. The CDR3 protein is CSVGTGDANEQFF. The CDR3, as DNA: TGCAGTGTTGGGACAGGGGACGCCAATGAGCAGTTCTTC.

The chain carries TRBV4-1 and TRBJ2-2, with D possibly TRBD1 on 6 matching bases. V was cut by 6 bases and J by 6 bases, with 20 bases left in between. CDR3 length: 16 residues. Germline lookup yields CDR1 MGHRA and CDR2 YSYEKL. CDR3 nucleotides: TGCGCCAGCAGTCTGATAATAACACAGGGATCCGGGGAGCTGTTTTTT. The encoded protein is CASSLIITQGSGELFF.

This clonotype has a handful of counts. The chain carries TRBV4-2 and TRBJ2-5; D tentatively reads TRBD1 or TRBD2 (6 bases each). This CDR3 comprises 15 residues. Trimming cost V 2 bases and J 2 bases, with 12 bases left between them. Looked up from germline, CDR1 is LGHNA and CDR2 is YNFKEQ. The CDR3 coding sequence is TGTGCCAGCAGCCAAAAGGGGGGTCAACAAGAGACCCAGTACTTC. As protein: CASSQKGGQQETQYF.

This clonotype occurred a few times. This chain uses TRBV20-1 with TRBJ2-7; 9 nucleotides line up with TRBD2. J lost 3 bases, V lost 6 bases, and 9 bases had no gene match. The germline V gene has CDR1 DFQATT and CDR2 SNEGSKA (reference sequence). The CDR3 has 14 residues. This chain's CDR3 is CSADPGTSSYEQYF. CDR3 nucleotide sequence: TGCAGTGCCGACCCCGGGACTAGCAGCTACGAGCAGTACTTC.

This clonotype was picked up a small number of times. CDR3 sequence reads: CASSYSGKMNQPQHF. CDR3 nucleotides: TGTGCCAGCAGTTACTCAGGGAAAATGAATCAGCCCCAGCATTTT. The rearrangement links TRBV6-5 to TRBJ1-5; D is ambiguous. This CDR3 spans 15 amino acids. Germline V gives CDR1 MNHEY, CDR2 SVGAGI. V dropped 0 bases and J dropped 4 bases, with 10 bases sitting between them.

The CDR3 loop reads CASSLVGGGVSYEQYF. The CDR3 coding sequence is TGTGCCAGCAGCTTAGTGGGCGGGGGGGTGTCCTACGAGCAGTACTTC. V gene TRBV7-9 combines with J gene TRBJ2-7, with 9 nucleotides matching TRBD2. J gave up 1 base and V 1 base, and 5 bases lay outside the gene matches. The CDR3 has 16 amino acids. Germline V lookup: CDR1 SEHNR, CDR2 FQNEAQ (reference sequence). Using reference TRBV7-9 and TRBJ2-7 for the parts outside the CDR3, the full variable domain is DTGVSQNPRHKITKRGQNVTFRCDPISEHNRLYWYRQTLGQGPEFLTYFQNEAQLEKSRLLSDRFSAERPKGSFSTLEIQRTEQGDSAMYLCASSLVGGGVSYEQYFGPGTRLTVT.

This clonotype was seen repeatedly, ten times or more. The chain recombines TRBV6-5 with TRBJ2-5, with TRBD2 as a possible D gene (6 bases). CDR1 is MNHEY, CDR2 SVGAGI, per germline. V lost 3 bases and J 5 bases, leaving 10 bases between the germline ends. The length of the CDR3 is 13 residues. CDR3 sequence (DNA): TGTGCCAGCAGTTATTCGGGGAGGGAGACCCAGTACTTC. Translated: CASSYSGRETQYF.

This clonotype was counted only a few times. The chain uses TRBV20-1 and TRBJ2-5; no definite D call. The length of the CDR3 is 12 residues. The ends were cut back, 4 bases at V and 2 bases at J, with 8 bases in the middle. Germline values: CDR1 DFQATT, CDR2 SNEGSKA (reference sequence). The CDR3 here is CSAKIQQETQYF. In DNA, the CDR3 is TGCAGTGCTAAGATACAACAAGAGACCCAGTACTTC.

This clonotype was seen more than once but under ten times. This chain links TRBV7-3 with TRBJ2-1, with D perhaps matching TRBD2 (6 bases). This CDR3 comprises 16 residues. Trimming took 6 bases from V and 5 from J, leaving 20 bases between them. Germline V CDR1 and CDR2: SGHTA, FQGTGA. The CDR3: CASSRDVAGRDNEQFF. CDR3 nucleotide sequence: TGTGCCAGCAGTCGTGACGTGGCGGGGCGAGACAATGAGCAGTTCTTC.

J is TRBJ1-2 and V is TRBV12-3 or TRBV12-4, with a tentative D call TRBD1 (5 bases). Between the trimmed V and J ends, which lost 3 bases and 3 bases, there was a span of 14 bases. The CDR3 is made up of 15 amino acids. CDR3 sequence reads: CASSLRGGGYYGYTF. The CDR3 coding sequence is TGTGCCAGCAGTTTGCGGGGGGGAGGATACTATGGCTACACCTTC.

J is TRBJ2-4 and V is TRBV12-3 or TRBV12-4; no definite D call. V lost 5 bases and J 0 bases, leaving 17 bases between the germline ends. This CDR3 is 17 amino acids long. For the CDR3, the DNA is TGTGCCAGCAGTCAAGATGGAGAGTTCCTAGCCAAAAACATTCAGTACTTC. Translated: CASSQDGEFLAKNIQYF.

This clonotype was seen a handful of times. The V call is TRBV12-3 or TRBV12-4, the J call TRBJ2-1, with TRBD2 matching 9 bases. With the DNA end fitting TRBJ2-7 better, the J assignment may be wrong. The CDR3 consists of 15 residues. DNA of the CDR3: TGTGCCAGCAGTTTTAGCGGGAGTGGACCCTACGAGCAGTACTTC. Amino acid sequence: CASSFSGSGPYEQYF.

This clonotype was seen a handful of times. The J gene is TRBJ2-7, the V gene TRBV7-9, with a weak D call TRBD1 (5 bases). Trimming pared 1 base from V and 12 bases from J, leaving 10 bases between. Germline V gene lookup returns CDR1 SEHNR and CDR2 FQNEAQ (reference sequence). CDR3 length: 11 residues. CDR3 region: CASSLGTQLYF. CDR3 coding DNA: TGTGCCAGCAGCTTAGGGACACAGCTGTACTTC. The entire variable domain, with the rest obtained from reference TRBV7-9 and TRBJ2-7, is as follows: DTGVSQNPRHKITKRGQNVTFRCDPISEHNRLYWYRQTLGQGPEFLTYFQNEAQLEKSRLLSDRFSAERPKGSFSTLEIQRTEQGDSAMYLCASSLGTQLYFGPGTRLTVT.

J is TRBJ2-1 and V is TRBV29-1; TRBD1 matches 10 bases. Germline loops: CDR1 SQVTM, CDR2 ANQGSEA. The CDR3 consists of 16 residues. V lost 0 bases, J lost 6 bases, and 8 bases stayed unmatched. CDR3 DNA: TGCAGCGTTGAAGATTTCGGGACAGGGGATGGCAATGAGCAGTTCTTC. Translated: CSVEDFGTGDGNEQFF.

The rearrangement uses TRBV30 and TRBJ1-2; no reliable D call. Germline-derived CDR1 and CDR2 are GTSNPN and SVGIG (reference sequence). V was trimmed by 3 bases and J by 4 bases, leaving 3 bases between them. CDR3 length: 10 residues. The CDR3 DNA sequence: TGTGCCTGGAGGGCCTATGGCTACACCTTC. This codes for CAWRAYGYTF.

This chain joins TRBV5-5 and TRBJ2-2, with TRBD1 identical over 10 bases. Germline lookup yields CDR1 SGHKS and CDR2 YYEKEE (reference sequence). V shed 3 bases, J shed 2 bases, and the junction held 4 bases outside the gene matches. The CDR3 sequence is 16 residues long. The CDR3 reads CASSSDRGRNTGELFF. In DNA, the CDR3 is TGTGCCAGCAGCTCCGACAGGGGGCGAAACACCGGGGAGCTGTTTTTT.

This clonotype came up a few times. The J gene is TRBJ2-7, the V gene TRBV5-1, with 10 bases aligning to TRBD1. Germline loops: CDR1 SGHRS, CDR2 YFSETQ. The length of the CDR3 is 15 residues. Trimming cost V 4 bases and J 3 bases; bases outside gene matches: 7. The CDR3 region is CASSPTGQGVYEQYF. The CDR3, as DNA: TGCGCCAGCAGCCCGACCGGACAGGGGGTCTACGAGCAGTACTTC. Drawing the rest from reference TRBV5-1 and TRBJ2-7, the complete variable domain is KAGVTQTPRYLIKTRGQQVTLSCSPISGHRSVSWYQQTPGQGLQFLFEYFSETQRNKGNFPGRFSGRQFSNSRSEMNVSTLELGDSALYLCASSPTGQGVYEQYFGPGTRLTVT.

This clonotype was seen a few times. The V call is TRBV6-5, the J call TRBJ2-5; 10 positions agree with TRBD2. Near its end, the DNA agrees better with TRBJ2-1, so the J call may be wrong. This CDR3 comprises 17 residues. CDR1 MNHEY and CDR2 SVGAGI come from the germline V gene. The CDR3: CASSLRQGLAIVNEQFF. DNA of the CDR3: TGTGCCAGCAGTTTAAGACAGGGACTAGCGATCGTCAATGAGCAGTTCTTC.

The J gene is TRBJ1-2, the V gene TRBV20-1, with D possibly TRBD1 on 5 matching bases. V lost 3 bases and J 5 bases, leaving 10 bases between the germline ends. From germline, CDR1 is DFQATT and CDR2 SNEGSKA (reference sequence). The CDR3 runs to 12 residues. CDR3 sequence: CSARREGYGYTF. The DNA of the CDR3 is TGCAGTGCTAGGAGGGAGGGGTATGGCTACACCTTC.

This clonotype was seen more than once but under ten times. The DNA of the CDR3 is TGTGCCAGCAGTTACTTCGGGAATGAGCAGTTCTTC. Translation: CASSYFGNEQFF. The rearrangement uses TRBV6-2 or TRBV6-3 and TRBJ2-1; no definite D call. Per the germline V gene, CDR1 is MNHEY and CDR2 is SVGEGT. The CDR3 consists of 12 residues. V was clipped by 1 base and J by 7 bases, with 5 bases between them.

The chain carries TRBV13 and TRBJ1-6; D remains unclear. This CDR3 has 14 residues. Germline-derived CDR1 and CDR2 are PRHDT and FYEKMQ (reference sequence). Deletions cut 4 bases from V and 7 bases from J, with 11 bases between. This CDR3 is CASSSGRRNSPLHF. In DNA form, the CDR3 reads TGTGCCAGCAGCTCAGGACGACGGAATTCACCCCTCCACTTT. Variable domain in full (rest from reference TRBV13 and TRBJ1-6): AAGVIQSPRHLIKEKRETATLKCYPIPRHDTVYWYQQGPGQDPQFLISFYEKMQSDKGSIPDRFSAQQFSDYHSELNMSSLELGDSALYFCASSSGRRNSPLHFGNGTRLTVT.

The gene calls are TRBV30 and TRBJ2-4; no clear D. The CDR3 is 12 residues long. V was shortened by 7 bases and J by 1 base, with 8 bases between the two germline ends. The germline V gene encodes CDR1 GTSNPN and CDR2 SVGIG (reference sequence). The CDR3 nucleotides are TGTGCCTCGGATTGGGCCAAAAACATTCAGTACTTC. Amino acids: CASDWAKNIQYF.

The chain recombines TRBV29-1 with TRBJ1-4; 7 bases are shared with TRBD1. Trimming removed 6 bases from V and 5 bases from J; junction bases left unmatched: 3. The CDR3 is 12 amino acids. Germline lookup yields CDR1 SQVTM and CDR2 ANQGSEA. The CDR3 loop is CSVGTENEKLFF. CDR3 in DNA: TGCAGCGTCGGGACAGAAAATGAAAAACTGTTTTTT. The whole variable domain, remainder taken from reference TRBV29-1 and TRBJ1-4, is SAVISQKPSRDICQRGTSLTIQCQVDSQVTMMFWYRQQPGQSLTLIATANQGSEATYESGFVIDKFPISRPNLTFSTLTVSNMSPEDSSIYLCSVGTENEKLFFGSGTQLSVL.